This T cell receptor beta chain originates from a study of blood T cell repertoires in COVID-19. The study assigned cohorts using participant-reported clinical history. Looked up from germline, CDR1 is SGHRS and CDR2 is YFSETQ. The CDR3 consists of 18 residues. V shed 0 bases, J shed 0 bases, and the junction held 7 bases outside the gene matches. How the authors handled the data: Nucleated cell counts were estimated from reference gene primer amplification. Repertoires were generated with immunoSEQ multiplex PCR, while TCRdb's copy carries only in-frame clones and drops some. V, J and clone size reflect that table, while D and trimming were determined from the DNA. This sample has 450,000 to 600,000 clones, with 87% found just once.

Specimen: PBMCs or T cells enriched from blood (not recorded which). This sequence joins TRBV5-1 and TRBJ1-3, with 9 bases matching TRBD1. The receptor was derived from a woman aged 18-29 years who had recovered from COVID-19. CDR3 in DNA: TGCGCCAGCAGCTTGGCCGGGGGGACAGGGTTCTCTGGAAACACCATATATTTT. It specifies CASSLAGGTGFSGNTIYF.